Listed here is a single T cell receptor (beta chain). The Seattle site enrolled patients during active infection and followed them longitudinally. CDR1 is SGHDT and CDR2 is YYEEEE in the germline V gene. The length of the CDR3 is 15 residues. Trimming cost V 3 bases and J 2 bases, with 11 bases left between them. These data originate in a study of blood T cell repertoires in COVID-19. The method was immunoSEQ multiplex PCR; TCRdb's version includes in-frame clones alone and lacks a portion of them. Of over 150,000 clones listed, roughly 80% are singletons. Sequenced sample: peripheral blood. V is TRBV5-6 and J is TRBJ1-4; D is perhaps TRBD1 (5 bases). This clonotype originated in a woman in her fifties or sixties with COVID-19, enrolled during active disease. The DNA for the CDR3 is TGTGCCAGCAGCTCAACAGGCAGTACTAATGAAAAACTGTTTTTT. Its translation: CASSSTGSTNEKLFF.